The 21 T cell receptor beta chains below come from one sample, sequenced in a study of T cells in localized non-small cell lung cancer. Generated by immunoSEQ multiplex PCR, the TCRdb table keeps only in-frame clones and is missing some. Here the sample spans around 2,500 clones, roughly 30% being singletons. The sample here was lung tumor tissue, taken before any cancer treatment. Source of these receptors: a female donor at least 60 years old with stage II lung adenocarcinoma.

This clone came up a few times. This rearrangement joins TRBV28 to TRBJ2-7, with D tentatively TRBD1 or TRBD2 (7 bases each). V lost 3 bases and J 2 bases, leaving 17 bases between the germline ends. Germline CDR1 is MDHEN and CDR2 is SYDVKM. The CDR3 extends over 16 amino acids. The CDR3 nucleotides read TGTGCCAGCAGTTTCGGTCGGCAGGGGGGGACCTACGAGCAGTACTTC. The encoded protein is CASSFGRQGGTYEQYF.

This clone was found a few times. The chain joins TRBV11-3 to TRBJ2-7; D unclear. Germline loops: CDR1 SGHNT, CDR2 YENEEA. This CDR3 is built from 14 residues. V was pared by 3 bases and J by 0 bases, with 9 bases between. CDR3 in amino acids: CASSLPGSSYEQYV. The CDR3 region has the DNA TGTGCCAGCAGCTTGCCGGGTTCCTCCTACGAGCAGTACGTC.

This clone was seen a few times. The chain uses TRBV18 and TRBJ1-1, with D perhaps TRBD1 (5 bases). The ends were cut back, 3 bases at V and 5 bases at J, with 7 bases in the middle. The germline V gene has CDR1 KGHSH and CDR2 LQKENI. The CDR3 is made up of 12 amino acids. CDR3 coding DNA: TGTGCCAGCTCACCCAGGGAGACTGAAGCTTTCTTT. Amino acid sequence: CASSPRETEAFF.

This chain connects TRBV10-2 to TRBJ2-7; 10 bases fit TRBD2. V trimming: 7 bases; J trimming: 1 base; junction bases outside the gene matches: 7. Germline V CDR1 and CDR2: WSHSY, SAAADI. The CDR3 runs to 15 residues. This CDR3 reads CASIPAGGRSYEQYF. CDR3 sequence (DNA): TGCGCCAGCATCCCAGCGGGAGGGCGGTCCTACGAGCAGTACTTC.

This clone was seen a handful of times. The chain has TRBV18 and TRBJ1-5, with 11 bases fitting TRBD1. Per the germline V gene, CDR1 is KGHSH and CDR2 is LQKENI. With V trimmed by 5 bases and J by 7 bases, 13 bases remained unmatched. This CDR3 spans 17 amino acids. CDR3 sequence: CASSSGQGAYPWQPQHF. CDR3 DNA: TGTGCCAGCTCATCCGGACAGGGGGCCTATCCCTGGCAGCCCCAGCATTTT.

The CDR3 sequence: CASSDPGSTEAFF. The CDR3 DNA is TGCGCCAGCAGTGACCCAGGGAGCACTGAAGCTTTCTTT. The rearrangement joins TRBV10-2 to TRBJ1-1; possibly TRBD1 for D (5 bases). V was clipped by 3 bases and J by 4 bases, with 9 bases between them. The CDR3 runs 13 residues. The germline gives CDR1 WSHSY, CDR2 SAAADI.

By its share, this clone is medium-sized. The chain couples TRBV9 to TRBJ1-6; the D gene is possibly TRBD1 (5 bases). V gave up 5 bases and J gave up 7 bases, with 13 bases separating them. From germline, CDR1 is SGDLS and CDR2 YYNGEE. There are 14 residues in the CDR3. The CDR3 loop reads CASSLGAGNSPLHF. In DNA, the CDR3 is TGTGCCAGCAGTTTAGGGGCAGGGAATTCACCCCTCCACTTT. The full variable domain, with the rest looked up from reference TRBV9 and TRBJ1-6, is DSGVTQTPKHLITATGQRVTLRCSPRSGDLSVYWYQQSLDQGLQFLIQYYNGEERAKGNILERFSAQQFPDLHSELNLSSLELGDSALYFCASSLGAGNSPLHFGNGTRLTVT.

The DNA for the CDR3 is TGTGCCAGCAGCCCCACAGGGACGAACACCGGGGAGCTGTTTTTT. As protein: CASSPTGTNTGELFF. V usage is TRBV9 and J usage is TRBJ2-2, with D tentatively TRBD1 (6 bases). The CDR3 is 15 residues long. Per germline, CDR1 SGDLS and CDR2 YYNGEE. V dropped 4 bases and J dropped 0 bases, with 10 bases sitting between them.

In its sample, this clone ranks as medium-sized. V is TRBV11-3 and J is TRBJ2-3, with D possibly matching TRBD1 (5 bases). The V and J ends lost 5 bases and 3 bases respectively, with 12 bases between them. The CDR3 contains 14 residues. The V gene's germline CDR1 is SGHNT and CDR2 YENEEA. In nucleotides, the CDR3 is TGTGCCAGCAGCCCGTTAGGGGCAACAGATACGCAGTATTTT. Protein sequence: CASSPLGATDTQYF.

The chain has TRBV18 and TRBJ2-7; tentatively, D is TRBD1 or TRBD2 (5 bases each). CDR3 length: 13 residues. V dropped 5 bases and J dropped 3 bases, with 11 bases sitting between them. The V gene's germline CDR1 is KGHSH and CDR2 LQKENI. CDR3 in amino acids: CASSIGTNYEQYF. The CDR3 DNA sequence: TGTGCCAGCTCAATCGGGACCAACTACGAGCAGTACTTC.

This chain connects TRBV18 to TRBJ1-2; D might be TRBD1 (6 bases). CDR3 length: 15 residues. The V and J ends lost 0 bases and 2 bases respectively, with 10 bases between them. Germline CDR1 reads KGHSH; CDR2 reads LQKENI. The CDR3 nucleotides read TGTGCCAGCTCACCACCAGGGGGGAGAAACTATGGCTACACCTTC. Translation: CASSPPGGRNYGYTF.

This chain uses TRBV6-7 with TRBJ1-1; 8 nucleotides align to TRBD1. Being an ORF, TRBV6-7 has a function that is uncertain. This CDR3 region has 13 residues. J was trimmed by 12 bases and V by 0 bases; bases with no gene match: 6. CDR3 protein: CASSYSRQGRTFF. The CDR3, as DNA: TGTGCCAGCAGTTACTCGAGACAGGGGAGAACTTTCTTT.

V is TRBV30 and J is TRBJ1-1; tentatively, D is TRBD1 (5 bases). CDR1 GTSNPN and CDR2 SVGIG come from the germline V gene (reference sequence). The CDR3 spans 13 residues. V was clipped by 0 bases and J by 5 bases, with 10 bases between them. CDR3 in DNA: TGTGCCTGGAGTGTACGTGGGGGGACTGAAGCTTTCTTT. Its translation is CAWSVRGGTEAFF.

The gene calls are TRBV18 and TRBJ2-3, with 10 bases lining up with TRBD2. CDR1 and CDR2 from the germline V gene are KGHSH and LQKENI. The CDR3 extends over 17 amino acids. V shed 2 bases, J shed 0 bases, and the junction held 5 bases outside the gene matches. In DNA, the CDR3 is TGTGCCAGCTCACCAACTAGCGGGGACGCTAGCACAGATACGCAGTATTTT. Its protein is CASSPTSGDASTDTQYF.

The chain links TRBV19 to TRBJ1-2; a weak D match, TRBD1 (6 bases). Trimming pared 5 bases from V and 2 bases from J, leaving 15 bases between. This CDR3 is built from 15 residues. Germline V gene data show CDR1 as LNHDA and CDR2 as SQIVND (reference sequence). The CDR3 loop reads CASSLDGDKNYGYTF. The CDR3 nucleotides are TGTGCCAGTAGTCTCGACGGGGACAAGAACTATGGCTACACCTTC.

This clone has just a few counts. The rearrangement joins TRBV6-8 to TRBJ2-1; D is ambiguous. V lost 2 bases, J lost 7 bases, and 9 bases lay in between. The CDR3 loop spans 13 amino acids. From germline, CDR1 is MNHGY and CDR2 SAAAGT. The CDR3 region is CASSYRERNEQFF. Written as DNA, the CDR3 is TGTGCCAGCAGTTACAGAGAAAGGAATGAGCAGTTCTTC.

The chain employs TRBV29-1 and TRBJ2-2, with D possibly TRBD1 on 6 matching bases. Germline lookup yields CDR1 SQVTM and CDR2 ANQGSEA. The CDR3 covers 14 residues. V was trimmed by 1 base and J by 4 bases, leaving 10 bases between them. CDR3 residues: CSVEVTGFTGELFF. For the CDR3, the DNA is TGCAGCGTTGAAGTTACAGGGTTCACCGGGGAGCTGTTTTTT.

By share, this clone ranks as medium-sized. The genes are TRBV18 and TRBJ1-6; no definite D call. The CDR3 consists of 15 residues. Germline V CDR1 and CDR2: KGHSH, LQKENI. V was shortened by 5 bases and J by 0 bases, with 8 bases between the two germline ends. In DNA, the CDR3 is TGTGCCAGCTCATCCAGAGGCTCCTATAATTCACCCCTCCACTTT. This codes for CASSSRGSYNSPLHF.

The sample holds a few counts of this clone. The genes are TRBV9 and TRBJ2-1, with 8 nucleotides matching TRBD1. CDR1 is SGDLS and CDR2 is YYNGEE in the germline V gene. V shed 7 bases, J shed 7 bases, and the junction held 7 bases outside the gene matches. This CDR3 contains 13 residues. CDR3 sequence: CASCQDRENEQFF. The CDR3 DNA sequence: TGTGCCAGCTGCCAGGACAGGGAAAATGAGCAGTTCTTC.

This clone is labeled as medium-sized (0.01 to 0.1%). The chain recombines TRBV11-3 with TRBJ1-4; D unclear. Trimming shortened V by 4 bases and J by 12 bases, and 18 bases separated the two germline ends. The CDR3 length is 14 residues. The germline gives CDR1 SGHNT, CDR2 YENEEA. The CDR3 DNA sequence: TGTGCCAGCAGCTCCCCGGCCCGAATCTGGGAACTGTTTTTT. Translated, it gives CASSSPARIWELFF.

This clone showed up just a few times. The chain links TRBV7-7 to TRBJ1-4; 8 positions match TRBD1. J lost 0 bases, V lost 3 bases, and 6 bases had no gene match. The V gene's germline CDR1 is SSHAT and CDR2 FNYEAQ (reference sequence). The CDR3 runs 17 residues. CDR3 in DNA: TGTGCCAGCAGCTTGGGCCAGACAGGGGCAACTAATGAAAAACTGTTTTTT. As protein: CASSLGQTGATNEKLFF.